These 31 T cell receptor beta chains share one sample of origin, sequenced in a study of cytomegalovirus exposure and HLA in healthy donors. Vbeta (60) and Jbeta (13) primers were used in the PCR. The assay was immunoSEQ multiplex PCR, and TCRdb's table has in-frame clones only and misses some. The sample has some 110,000 clones; 73% are singletons. What was sequenced was PBMCs. Receptor source: a man aged 55 to 70 in good health and CMV-seropositive.

CDR3 residues: CASSNRAGGEAFF. CDR3 DNA sequence: TGTGCCAGCAGCAACCGGGCCGGCGGGGAAGCTTTCTTT. The V call is TRBV7-2, the J call TRBJ1-1; D unresolved. CDR3 length equals 13 residues. Trimming removed 5 bases from V and 8 bases from J, with 15 bases in between. The germline V gene encodes CDR1 SGHTA and CDR2 FQGNSA.

This clone has just a few counts. The V gene is TRBV5-4, the J gene TRBJ2-7; 8 bases map to TRBD2. The V and J ends lost 2 bases and 4 bases, in that order; junction bases with no gene match: 5. The CDR3 sequence is 14 residues long. Germline CDR1 SGHNT, CDR2 YYREEE (reference sequence). As DNA, the CDR3 is TGTGCCAGCAGCTTCGCGGGGGGCCGGTACGAGCAGTACTTC. It specifies CASSFAGGRYEQYF.

The chain has TRBV19 and TRBJ1-1; 7 nucleotides line up with TRBD1. This CDR3 has 14 amino acids. Germline assignment: CDR1 LNHDA and CDR2 SQIVND (reference sequence). V shed 4 bases, J shed 2 bases, and the junction held 4 bases outside the gene matches. The CDR3 DNA is TGTGCCAGTAGTACCGGGACAGCTAACACTGAAGCTTTCTTT. Its translation is CASSTGTANTEAFF. Looking up the rest from reference TRBV19 and TRBJ1-1 gives the full variable domain: DGGITQSPKYLFRKEGQNVTLSCEQNLNHDAMYWYRQDPGQGLRLIYYSQIVNDFQKGDIAEGYSVSREKKESFPLTVTSAQKNPTAFYLCASSTGTANTEAFFGQGTRLTVV.

The chain has TRBV9 and TRBJ2-2; possibly TRBD1 for D (6 bases). The CDR3 is 17 amino acids. The V and J ends lost 3 bases and 2 bases respectively, with 17 bases between them. The V gene's germline CDR1 is SGDLS and CDR2 YYNGEE. CDR3 loop: CASSDPTGGSNTGELFF. In DNA, the CDR3 is TGTGCCAGCAGCGATCCGACAGGAGGTTCAAACACCGGGGAGCTGTTTTTT.

The chain joins TRBV19 to TRBJ1-2; TRBD1 agrees at 7 bases. Trimming cost V 6 bases and J 6 bases; bases outside gene matches: 13. This CDR3 comprises 15 residues. Germline-derived CDR1 and CDR2 are LNHDA and SQIVND (reference sequence). CDR3 nucleotides: TGTGCCAGTAGCCTCCCCTTCGGGACAGCGAATGGCTACACCTTC. Translation: CASSLPFGTANGYTF.

The chain combines TRBV9 with TRBJ2-7; the D gene is possibly TRBD1 (6 bases). V lost 0 bases and J 6 bases, leaving 19 bases between the germline ends. The CDR3 consists of 16 residues. Germline CDR1 is SGDLS and CDR2 is YYNGEE. The chain's CDR3 is CASSVVGGTNTGEQYF. CDR3 DNA sequence: TGTGCCAGCAGCGTAGTAGGGGGTACGAATACCGGCGAGCAGTACTTC.

The genes are TRBV27 and TRBJ2-2, with TRBD1 matching 7 bases. The CDR3 has 14 residues. The V and J ends lost 10 bases and 7 bases, in that order; junction bases with no gene match: 12. CDR1 is MNHEY and CDR2 is SMNVEV in the germline V gene (reference sequence). The CDR3 region has the DNA TGTGCCAACCCGAAACAGGGGAAGGGCGGGGAGCTGTTTTTT. Amino acid sequence: CANPKQGKGGELFF.

The chain joins TRBV7-6 to TRBJ1-1, with TRBD1 matching over 7 bases. The CDR3 extends over 14 amino acids. Germline values: CDR1 SGHVS, CDR2 FNYEAQ. J gave up 5 bases and V 4 bases, and 7 bases lay outside the gene matches. The CDR3 DNA follows: TGTGCCAGCAGCTCCTACAGGGGAGGTACTGAAGCTTTCTTT. Residues: CASSSYRGGTEAFF.

The V gene is TRBV5-1, the J gene TRBJ1-6, with 8 nucleotides matching TRBD1. J lost 6 bases, V lost 4 bases, and 15 bases had no gene match. This CDR3 contains 18 residues. Germline V lookup: CDR1 SGHRS, CDR2 YFSETQ. Here the CDR3 DNA reads TGCGCCAGCAGCCACACCGGGACAGGCGGAGGGCCTAATTCACCCCTCCACTTT. This sequence encodes CASSHTGTGGGPNSPLHF.

This chain connects TRBV9 to TRBJ2-2; 10 positions agree with TRBD1. V was clipped by 3 bases and J by 7 bases; unmatched bases: 3. The germline CDR1 and CDR2 sequences are SGDLS and YYNGEE. CDR3 length equals 14 residues. The CDR3 sequence: CASSGQGASGELFF. For the CDR3, the DNA is TGTGCCAGCAGCGGACAGGGGGCGAGCGGGGAGCTGTTTTTT.

The CDR3 region has the DNA TGTGCCAGCAGTCGATGGGTTACTATAGCGAACACCGGGGAGCTGTTTTTT. Translated, it gives CASSRWVTIANTGELFF. The J gene is TRBJ2-2, the V gene TRBV5-6; D is ambiguous. V was pared by 5 bases and J by 0 bases, with 17 bases between. CDR3 size: 17 residues. Per germline, CDR1 SGHDT and CDR2 YYEEEE.

The rearrangement links TRBV28 to TRBJ2-7; 10 nucleotides match TRBD1. Germline CDR1 reads MDHEN; CDR2 reads SYDVKM. The CDR3 length is 14 residues. Trimming cost V 8 bases and J 5 bases; bases outside gene matches: 9. The CDR3 bases are TGTGCCAGCTCCCCGGGACAGGGGTCCCACGAGCAGTACTTC. As protein: CASSPGQGSHEQYF. The whole variable domain, remainder taken from reference TRBV28 and TRBJ2-7, is DVKVTQSSRYLVKRTGEKVFLECVQDMDHENMFWYRQDPGLGLRLIYFSYDVKMKEKGDIPEGYSVSREKKERFSLILESASTNQTSMYLCASSPGQGSHEQYFGPGTRLTVT.

The genes are TRBV6-5 and TRBJ2-7; tentatively, D is TRBD1 (6 bases). This CDR3 is built from 14 residues. V lost 2 bases, J lost 9 bases, and 17 bases lay in between. The V gene's germline CDR1 is MNHEY and CDR2 SVGAGI. The CDR3 sequence: CASSYGWQGRGQYF. CDR3 DNA: TGTGCCAGCAGTTACGGCTGGCAGGGGCGCGGGCAGTACTTC.

The chain has TRBV2 and TRBJ1-5; 7 bases are shared with TRBD1. Looked up from germline, CDR1 is SNHLY and CDR2 is FYNNEI. Unmatched junction bases numbered 3, after V lost 5 bases and J lost 2 bases. The CDR3 is made up of 14 amino acids. The CDR3 here is CASSNTGGNQPQHF. The CDR3 DNA follows: TGTGCCAGCAGTAATACAGGGGGCAATCAGCCCCAGCATTTT.

The chain combines TRBV10-1 with TRBJ2-7; D unresolved. V was shortened by 3 bases and J by 4 bases, with 4 bases between the two germline ends. Germline V gives CDR1 WNHNN, CDR2 SYGVQD (reference sequence). The CDR3 sequence is 11 residues long. CDR3: CASSDQYEQYF. The CDR3 DNA sequence: TGCGCCAGCAGTGACCAATACGAGCAGTACTTC.

The chain has TRBV2 and TRBJ2-3, with 12 bases fitting TRBD2. Germline CDR1 reads SNHLY; CDR2 reads FYNNEI. CDR3 length: 16 residues. V gave up 7 bases and J gave up 1 base; unmatched junction bases: 6. Here the CDR3 reads CASTPSGGAGTDTQYF. CDR3 bases: TGTGCCAGCACCCCTAGCGGGGGGGCAGGCACAGATACGCAGTATTTT.

V is TRBV10-3 and J is TRBJ1-2; D might be TRBD1 (5 bases). V shed 2 bases and J shed 8 bases, with 15 bases lying between them. The germline CDR1 and CDR2 sequences are ENHRY and SYGVKD. The CDR3 has 14 residues. CDR3 loop: CAISERGVTEGYTF. The CDR3 DNA sequence: TGTGCCATCAGTGAGCGGGGGGTAACGGAAGGCTACACCTTC.

The CDR3 sequence: CATSRDYGVGQPQHF. For the CDR3, the DNA is TGTGCCACCAGCAGAGATTACGGGGTAGGACAGCCCCAGCATTTT. V usage is TRBV15 and J usage is TRBJ1-5, with D unresolved. The CDR3 is 15 amino acids. Per the germline V gene, CDR1 is LNHNV and CDR2 is YYDKDF (reference sequence). Trimming removed 0 bases at V and 7 bases at J, with 13 bases between.

This clone was counted a few times. The chain combines TRBV30 with TRBJ2-7; D is perhaps TRBD1 (6 bases). The CDR3 is made up of 12 amino acids. Trimming removed 3 bases from V and 7 bases from J, with 13 bases in between. The V gene's germline CDR1 is GTSNPN and CDR2 SVGIG (reference sequence). CDR3 sequence (DNA): TGTGCCTGGAGCCCAACAGGGATTGAGCAGTACTTC. Residues: CAWSPTGIEQYF.

This chain connects TRBV5-1 to TRBJ2-5; D is perhaps TRBD1 (5 bases). Germline CDR1 is SGHRS and CDR2 is YFSETQ. The germline V and J ends were trimmed by 3 bases and 4 bases, with 13 bases remaining between them. The CDR3 extends over 14 amino acids. CDR3 sequence: CASSSDKELETQYF. CDR3 sequence (DNA): TGCGCCAGCAGCTCGGACAAGGAGTTAGAGACCCAGTACTTC.

Comment on this clone: Germline and junction disagree at one end, which may indicate a read error. V and J are TRBV7-9 and TRBJ1-4; D might be TRBD1 (6 bases). The length of the CDR3 is 17 residues. Germline loops: CDR1 SEHNR, CDR2 FQNEAQ (reference sequence). CDR3 sequence: CSSSSPYWTAEIEKLFF. Written as DNA, the CDR3 is TGTTCCAGCAGCTCCCCGTATTGGACAGCGGAAATAGAAAAACTGTTTTTT.

This chain connects TRBV2 to TRBJ1-1; D gene uncertain. The ends were cut back, 6 bases at V and 3 bases at J, with 14 bases in the middle. CDR3 length equals 14 residues. The germline gives CDR1 SNHLY, CDR2 FYNNEI. CDR3 sequence reads: CASRAKWEDTEAFF. CDR3 coding DNA: TGTGCCAGCAGAGCCAAATGGGAGGACACTGAAGCTTTCTTT.

The CDR3 protein is CASNEGDREATDTQYF. DNA of the CDR3: TGTGCCAGCAACGAAGGGGACAGGGAAGCGACAGATACGCAGTATTTT. The chain carries TRBV7-9 and TRBJ2-3, with TRBD1 matching over 9 bases. Germline trimming cut 7 bases from V and 3 bases from J; bases unmatched to any gene: 11. This CDR3 spans 16 amino acids. Germline loops: CDR1 SEHNR, CDR2 FQNEAQ (reference sequence).

This clone was recorded once. CDR3 nucleotide sequence: TGTGCCAGCAGCTTAAGAGGACAGGAGTACAATGAGCAGTTCTTC. Amino acid sequence: CASSLRGQEYNEQFF. The J gene is TRBJ2-1, the V gene TRBV7-3, with 7 bases identical to TRBD1. This CDR3 is built from 15 residues. Germline CDR1 is SGHTA and CDR2 is FQGTGA. V trimming: 1 base; J trimming: 4 bases; junction bases outside the gene matches: 4.

V gene TRBV29-1 combines with J gene TRBJ1-1; 8 bases are shared with TRBD1. The CDR3 is 15 amino acids. V trimming: 7 bases; J trimming: 5 bases; junction bases outside the gene matches: 15. Germline lookup yields CDR1 SQVTM and CDR2 ANQGSEA. CDR3 in DNA: TGCAGCGCAGATTTTGCACAGGGGGTGGAAACTGAAGCTTTCTTT. This gives the protein CSADFAQGVETEAFF.

The chain is built from TRBV7-9 and TRBJ2-5; TRBD2 might be the D (6 bases). This CDR3 comprises 14 residues. Trimming stripped 8 bases from V and 5 bases from J, with 18 bases between. Germline CDR1 SEHNR, CDR2 FQNEAQ (reference sequence). The CDR3 coding sequence is TGTGCCAGCCGAAGGGAGGCCAGCGGGGAGACCCAGTACTTC. It translates to CASRREASGETQYF. The full variable domain, in which reference TRBV7-9 and TRBJ2-5 provide the parts outside the CDR3, is DTGVSQNPRHKITKRGQNVTFRCDPISEHNRLYWYRQTLGQGPEFLTYFQNEAQLEKSRLLSDRFSAERPKGSFSTLEIQRTEQGDSAMYLCASRREASGETQYFGPGTRLLVL.

This clone was seen more than once but under ten times. The V gene is TRBV5-1, the J gene TRBJ1-2; D is ambiguous. Germline CDR1 SGHRS, CDR2 YFSETQ. Trimming took off 1 base at V and 5 bases at J, with 9 bases between the two ends. The CDR3 has 13 residues. This CDR3 is CASSLLSQYGYTF. DNA of the CDR3: TGCGCCAGCAGCTTGCTGTCACAGTATGGCTACACCTTC.

The rearrangement joins TRBV7-9 to TRBJ2-2; TRBD1 agrees at 9 bases. Germline V lookup: CDR1 SEHNR, CDR2 FQNEAQ (reference sequence). This CDR3 is 16 amino acids long. The V segment lost 6 bases and the J segment 3 bases; nucleotides outside the gene matches: 8. CDR3 region: CASRTDRGSDTGELFF. The CDR3 DNA follows: TGTGCCAGCAGAACCGACAGGGGGTCGGACACCGGGGAGCTGTTTTTT. The whole variable domain, filled in from reference TRBV7-9 and TRBJ2-2, reads DTGVSQNPRHKITKRGQNVTFRCDPISEHNRLYWYRQTLGQGPEFLTYFQNEAQLEKSRLLSDRFSAERPKGSFSTLEIQRTEQGDSAMYLCASRTDRGSDTGELFFGEGSRLTVL.

The J gene is TRBJ2-5, the V gene TRBV18; tentatively, D is TRBD1 (6 bases). The germline V gene has CDR1 KGHSH and CDR2 LQKENI. The CDR3 spans 13 residues. Trimming took 6 bases from V and 4 from J, leaving 12 bases between them. CDR3 sequence (DNA): TGTGCCAGCTCGCAGCAGGGGCTAGAGACCCAGTACTTC. It is translated as CASSQQGLETQYF.

The chain is built from TRBV5-1 and TRBJ1-1; the D is unclear. V lost 4 bases to trimming and J lost 1 base, with 14 bases between them. From germline, CDR1 is SGHRS and CDR2 YFSETQ. The CDR3 totals 15 residues. DNA for the CDR3: TGCGCCAGCAGCGAGGGCCTCGGCGGGAACACTGAAGCTTTCTTT. Translated: CASSEGLGGNTEAFF.

The chain joins TRBV6-1 to TRBJ2-1, with D possibly being TRBD2 (6 bases). Germline assignment: CDR1 MNHNS and CDR2 SASEGT. V lost 2 bases, J lost 9 bases, and 11 bases lay in between. This CDR3 is 13 amino acids long. The chain's CDR3 is CASSEWLGGEQFF. The DNA of the CDR3 is TGTGCCAGCAGTGAATGGTTGGGAGGTGAGCAGTTCTTC.